The rows below give T cell receptor beta chains drawn from one sample of a study of blood T cells in healthy people across ages. MiXCR was run by TCRdb on the 5' RACE reads, yielding one entry per CDR3 protein. Among more than 800,000 distinct CDR3 sequences listed, around 26% were seen once. Sequences were obtained from blood. All receptors derive from an elderly woman in good health. CDR3s include the opening cysteine and the closing phenylalanine or tryptophan. Each record gives: D gene, clone size, J gene, CDR3 length, V gene, CDR3 protein, CDR3 DNA. D genes are given only for firm matches. Size values are once, few and many counts, or a class for expanded clones, and some rows have none.

- | - | TRBJ2-3 | 14 | TRBV7-2 | CARSLGSGGDTQYF | TGTGCCCGCAGCTTAGGGTCAGGTGGAGATACGCAGTATTTT
TRBD2 | many | TRBJ2-3 | 17 | TRBV7-2 | CASSLRAAGGIADTQYF | TGTGCCAGCAGCTTAAGGGCTGCGGGGGGGATAGCGGATACGCAGTATTTT
- | few | TRBJ1-2 | 13 | TRBV18 | CASSPEANYGYTF | TGTGCCAGCTCACCAGAAGCTAACTATGGCTACACCTTC
- | many | TRBJ2-7 | 17 | TRBV7-2 | CASSPAGTFGQGTEQYF | TGTGCCAGCAGCCCGGCGGGCACCTTCGGGCAGGGGACCGAGCAGTACTTC
- | - | TRBJ2-3 | 18 | TRBV18 | CASSPLPGSGSSTDTQYF | TGTGCCAGCTCACCCCTGCCAGGTTCCGGATCTAGCACAGATACGCAGTATTTT
- | many | TRBJ1-2 | 14 | TRBV4-3 | CASSQEGLAHGYTF | TGCGCCAGCAGCCAAGAGGGCCTAGCCCATGGCTACACCTTC
TRBD1 | - | TRBJ2-3 | 16 | TRBV7-2 | CASSTWTGTRTDTQYF | TGTGCCAGCAGCACCTGGACAGGGACTCGCACAGATACGCAGTATTTT
TRBD2 | many | TRBJ2-1 | 14 | TRBV6-4 | CASSELAAGNEQFF | TGTGCCAGCAGTGAGCTAGCGGCGGGGAATGAGCAGTTCTTC
TRBD1 | - | TRBJ1-6 | 15 | TRBV7-6 | CASSRDRGANSPLHF | TGTGCCAGCAGTCGTGACAGGGGCGCTAATTCACCCCTCCACTTT
- | - | TRBJ2-7 | 13 | TRBV25-1 | CASSEGNSYEQYF | TGTGCCAGCAGTGAGGGAAACTCCTACGAGCAGTACTTC
TRBD2 | - | TRBJ2-1 | 15 | TRBV29-1 | CSVAGLALVYNEQFF | TGCAGCGTGGCCGGACTAGCGCTAGTCTACAATGAGCAGTTCTTC
- | - | TRBJ2-7 | 15 | TRBV20-1 | CSAPVFTGGSYEQYF | TGCAGTGCCCCCGTCTTTACCGGAGGATCCTACGAGCAGTACTTC
- | many | TRBJ2-7 | 12 | TRBV6-1 | CASRAESYEQYF | TGTGCCAGCAGAGCGGAATCCTACGAGCAGTACTTC
- | once | TRBJ1-1 | 15 | TRBV7-8 | CASNSNPGGNTEAFF | TGTGCCAGCAACTCAAACCCGGGGGGTAACACTGAAGCTTTCTTT
TRBD2 | - | TRBJ2-1 | 16 | TRBV5-6 | CASSFLWGRASNEQFF | TGTGCCAGCAGCTTCCTATGGGGGAGGGCCTCCAATGAGCAGTTCTTC
- | few | TRBJ1-2 | 15 | TRBV11-2 | CASSPWDQQAYGYTF | TGTGCCAGCAGCCCATGGGACCAGCAAGCCTATGGCTACACCTTC
TRBD2 | - | TRBJ2-1 | 13 | TRBV10-1 | CPSSEKRGNEQFF | TGCCCCAGCAGTGAAAAGCGGGGGAATGAGCAGTTCTTC
TRBD1 | - | TRBJ2-5 | 19 | TRBV20-1 | CSARVLPGQGALGMETQYF | TGCAGTGCTAGAGTCCTCCCGGGACAGGGGGCTTTGGGGATGGAGACCCAGTACTTC
TRBD1 | many | TRBJ1-4 | 15 | TRBV7-2 | CASSRGDSGLEKLFF | TGTGCCAGCAGCAGAGGGGACAGCGGATTAGAAAAACTGTTTTTT